Presented here are 29 T cell receptor beta chains from one specimen sequenced in a study of blood T cell repertoires in COVID-19. Using immunoSEQ multiplex PCR, the repertoire was profiled, and TCRdb retains in-frame clones only, with some absent. The profile covers around 290,000 clones, with roughly 90% appearing a single time and 2.2% taken by the ten largest. Material for sequencing was peripheral blood. These receptors were collected from a woman aged 25 to 39 with COVID-19, enrolled during active disease.

The gene calls are TRBV12-3 or TRBV12-4 and TRBJ1-2; D possibly corresponds to TRBD1 (5 bases). V gave up 6 bases and J gave up 5 bases, with 13 bases separating them. This CDR3 contains 13 residues. CDR3 loop: CASSRGMGYGYTF. CDR3 in DNA: TGTGCCAGCAGCCGGGGGATGGGGTATGGCTACACCTTC.

The V and J genes are TRBV25-1 and TRBJ2-1, with 9 bases that match TRBD2. This CDR3 comprises 15 residues. Per the germline V gene, CDR1 is MGHDK and CDR2 is SYGVNS. J was trimmed by 3 bases and V by 2 bases; bases with no gene match: 2. The CDR3 sequence is CASSEGLASYNEQFF. In DNA, the CDR3 is TGTGCCAGCAGTGAAGGACTAGCGAGCTACAATGAGCAGTTCTTC.

The chain is built from TRBV3-1 (or the pseudogene TRBV3-2) and TRBJ1-2; 7 bases are shared with TRBD1. Germline V gene sequence: CDR1 LGHDT, CDR2 YNNKEL (reference sequence). The CDR3 runs to 15 residues. V dropped 4 bases and J dropped 2; count of bases not matched to a gene: 7. CDR3 in amino acids: CASSLVGTENYGYTF. In nucleotides, the CDR3 is TGTGCCAGCAGCCTTGTCGGGACAGAGAACTATGGCTACACCTTC.

This chain links TRBV23-1 with TRBJ1-5, with D perhaps matching TRBD1 (6 bases). TRBV23-1 is assigned to the ORF class and has an uncertain function. The ends were cut back, 0 bases at V and 5 bases at J, with 20 bases in the middle. The length of the CDR3 is 18 residues. In DNA, the CDR3 is TGCGCCAGCAGTCAATCCAAGGGCGAGACAGGTGGTGATCAGCCCCAGCATTTT. Its protein product is CASSQSKGETGGDQPQHF.

The V gene is TRBV7-9, the J gene TRBJ1-2; D possibly corresponds to TRBD1 (6 bases). Germline V gene data show CDR1 as SEHNR and CDR2 as FQNEAQ (reference sequence). The germline V and J ends were trimmed by 0 bases and 8 bases, with 10 bases remaining between them. CDR3 length: 13 residues. CDR3 coding DNA: TGTGCCAGCAGCTTAGCAGGGGGAAGCGGCTACACCTTC. It translates to CASSLAGGSGYTF.

This clone has a single count. The chain employs TRBV2 and TRBJ2-1; TRBD2 agrees at 7 bases. The length of the CDR3 is 16 residues. Germline V CDR1 and CDR2: SNHLY, FYNNEI. J was trimmed by 3 bases and V by 1 base; bases with no gene match: 6. The CDR3 DNA sequence: TGTGCCAGCAGTGAAGGGGCGGGAGAATACTACAATGAGCAGTTCTTC. This encodes CASSEGAGEYYNEQFF.

The chain combines TRBV5-4 with TRBJ2-5; TRBD2 aligns across 10 bases. Germline V lookup: CDR1 SGHNT, CDR2 YYREEE (reference sequence). Trimming at V came to 4 bases and at J to 3 bases, leaving 6 bases not matched to a gene. The CDR3 length is 15 residues. Here the CDR3 DNA reads TGTGCCAGCAGCGCACCAGGACTAGCGGAAGAGACCCAGTACTTC. Translation gives CASSAPGLAEETQYF.

This chain joins TRBV11-2 and TRBJ1-3; D call uncertain. CDR3 length: 15 residues. The germline V gene has CDR1 SGHAT and CDR2 FQNNGV. The V end was cut by 2 bases, the J end by 2 bases, with 10 bases between. CDR3 nucleotide sequence: TGTGCCAGCAGCTTATCACAAGTTACTGGAAACACCATATATTTT. Translated: CASSLSQVTGNTIYF.

This sequence joins TRBV5-1 and TRBJ2-5; 9 bases match TRBD2. CDR3 size: 15 residues. The ends lost 0 bases at V and 5 bases at J; junction bases unmatched: 5. The germline CDR1 and CDR2 sequences are SGHRS and YFSETQ. CDR3 in amino acids: CASSLGLAGLETQYF. Here the CDR3 DNA reads TGCGCCAGCAGCTTGGGGCTAGCGGGACTGGAGACCCAGTACTTC.

V is TRBV7-7 and J is TRBJ2-3, with 9 bases identical to TRBD1. Germline values: CDR1 SSHAT, CDR2 FNYEAQ (reference sequence). CDR3 length: 15 residues. Trimming cost V 5 bases and J 1 base; bases outside gene matches: 4. CDR3 in amino acids: CASSPGQGGTDTQYF. CDR3 DNA: TGTGCCAGCAGCCCGGGACAGGGTGGCACAGATACGCAGTATTTT.

The chain employs TRBV16 and TRBJ1-2; 9 bases map to TRBD1. Germline values: CDR1 KGHSY, CDR2 FQNENV. The CDR3 is 16 residues long. The V gene end was trimmed by 4 bases and the J gene end by 6 bases; junction bases not matched to a gene: 12. Here the CDR3 reads CASSPYSGQGGDGYTF. The CDR3 DNA reads TGTGCCAGCAGCCCCTATTCGGGACAGGGAGGGGATGGCTACACCTTC.

The sample holds one count of this clone. This chain's CDR3 is CASSLVRGSEQFF. In nucleotides, the CDR3 is TGTGCCAGCAGTTTGGTCAGGGGATCCGAGCAGTTCTTC. The genes are TRBV28 and TRBJ2-1, with D perhaps matching TRBD1 (6 bases). CDR1 is MDHEN, CDR2 SYDVKM, per germline. The ends were cut back, 3 bases at V and 10 bases at J, with 13 bases in the middle. The CDR3 loop spans 13 amino acids.

V gene TRBV14 combines with J gene TRBJ2-7; 8 bases align to TRBD2. This CDR3 spans 15 amino acids. CDR1 and CDR2 (germline): SGHDN, FVKESK. V gave up 5 bases and J gave up 0 bases; unmatched junction bases: 6. The CDR3 nucleotides read TGTGCCAGCAGCTCCGGGAGGGGGAGCTCCTACGAGCAGTACTTC. Translation: CASSSGRGSSYEQYF.

This sequence joins TRBV6-2 or TRBV6-3 and TRBJ1-3; 7 bases fit TRBD1. CDR1 is MNHEY and CDR2 is SVGEGT in the germline V gene. The junction had 7 bases not matched to a gene; V was cut back by 0 bases and J by 2 bases. The CDR3 extends over 17 amino acids. This CDR3 is CASSYSAQGDTGNTIYF. CDR3 nucleotide sequence: TGTGCCAGCAGTTACTCGGCCCAGGGGGATACTGGAAACACCATATATTTT.

The rearrangement uses TRBV10-3 and TRBJ2-7, with TRBD1 matching over 8 bases. The CDR3 is 15 amino acids. Trimming removed 2 bases from V and 0 bases from J; junction bases left unmatched: 3. Germline-derived CDR1 and CDR2 are ENHRY and SYGVKD. The CDR3 DNA reads TGTGCCATCAGTGAGCGGGACAGGAGCTCCTACGAGCAGTACTTC. Translated: CAISERDRSSYEQYF.

This clone was detected only a few times. The chain carries TRBV5-1 and TRBJ2-3; 8 bases match TRBD1. The germline gives CDR1 SGHRS, CDR2 YFSETQ. Trimming took 4 bases from V and 3 from J; bases not matched to a gene: 4. This CDR3 region has 14 residues. CDR3 loop: CASSQGQATDTQYF. The DNA for the CDR3 is TGCGCCAGCAGCCAGGGACAGGCGACAGATACGCAGTATTTT.

DNA for the CDR3: TGCGCCAGCAGCTTGGCGACTAGCGGTTACAATGAGCAGTTCTTC. Translating it yields CASSLATSGYNEQFF. The rearrangement joins TRBV5-1 to TRBJ2-1, with 9 positions matching TRBD2. Germline lookup yields CDR1 SGHRS and CDR2 YFSETQ. With 0 bases clipped from V and 4 bases from J, the junction kept 2 bases outside the gene matches. The CDR3 sequence is 15 residues long.

This clone was counted a few times. This rearrangement joins TRBV11-2 to TRBJ1-5; D gene ambiguous. Per the germline V gene, CDR1 is SGHAT and CDR2 is FQNNGV. CDR3 length equals 14 residues. The ends were cut back, 3 bases at V and 3 bases at J, with 9 bases in the middle. The DNA for the CDR3 is TGTGCCAGCAGCTTTGACACCTACAATCAGCCCCAGCATTTT. Its protein is CASSFDTYNQPQHF.

The rearrangement links TRBV28 to TRBJ2-1, with 8 nucleotides matching TRBD2. Germline CDR1 MDHEN, CDR2 SYDVKM. The CDR3 is 16 amino acids. Germline trimming cut 2 bases from V and 2 bases from J; bases unmatched to any gene: 5. DNA of the CDR3: TGTGCCAGCAGTTTAGGGGCGGGAGGACCCTACAATGAGCAGTTCTTC. Translating gives CASSLGAGGPYNEQFF.

The chain carries TRBV6-5 and TRBJ1-2; D not resolved. CDR1 and CDR2 (germline): MNHEY, SVGAGI. The V end lost 5 bases, the J end lost 4 bases, and 14 bases lay between the germline ends. The CDR3 runs 14 residues. The CDR3 sequence: CASSRLQTSYGYTF. CDR3 DNA sequence: TGTGCCAGCAGTAGGCTGCAGACAAGCTATGGCTACACCTTC.

The chain has TRBV5-1 and TRBJ1-1, with TRBD1 as a possible D gene (6 bases). Germline V lookup: CDR1 SGHRS, CDR2 YFSETQ. This CDR3 has 16 residues. Trimming took 0 bases from V and 1 from J, leaving 13 bases between them. The CDR3: CASSLAVTGRNTEAFF. CDR3 DNA: TGCGCCAGCAGCTTGGCCGTTACAGGGCGGAACACTGAAGCTTTCTTT.

This clone was seen just once. The chain has TRBV5-8 and TRBJ2-3, with D maybe TRBD2 (5 bases). The CDR3 covers 17 residues. The V and J ends lost 0 bases and 2 bases respectively, with 16 bases between them. Germline V gene lookup returns CDR1 SGHTS and CDR2 YDEGEE. In DNA form, the CDR3 reads TGTGCCAGCAGCTTGGGAGTCGGAGGAACATACACAGATACGCAGTATTTT. Translated, it gives CASSLGVGGTYTDTQYF.

V usage is TRBV7-9 and J usage is TRBJ2-2; 8 bases agree with TRBD1. This CDR3 has 15 amino acids. The germline CDR1 and CDR2 sequences are SEHNR and FQNEAQ (reference sequence). The trim removed 4 bases at V and 2 bases at J, leaving 3 bases unmatched. The chain's CDR3 is CASSSGQANTGELFF. The CDR3 nucleotides read TGTGCCAGCAGCTCGGGACAGGCTAACACCGGGGAGCTGTTTTTT. The full variable domain, in which reference TRBV7-9 and TRBJ2-2 provide the parts outside the CDR3, is DTGVSQNPRHKITKRGQNVTFRCDPISEHNRLYWYRQTLGQGPEFLTYFQNEAQLEKSRLLSDRFSAERPKGSFSTLEIQRTEQGDSAMYLCASSSGQANTGELFFGEGSRLTVL.

The table lists this clone with a count of one. The chain joins TRBV6-1 to TRBJ1-4, with unresolved D. Germline V CDR1 and CDR2: MNHNS, SASEGT. This CDR3 contains 13 residues. Trimming pared 2 bases from V and 2 bases from J, leaving 3 bases between. The DNA for the CDR3 is TGTGCCAGCAGTGAACAGACTAATGAAAAACTGTTTTTT. Translated: CASSEQTNEKLFF.

This clone came up a few times. The V and J genes are TRBV5-8 and TRBJ1-2; 7 nucleotides match TRBD1. This CDR3 spans 16 amino acids. Germline V CDR1 and CDR2: SGHTS, YDEGEE. The J segment lost 3 bases and the V segment lost 0 bases, leaving 8 bases of the junction unmatched. The CDR3 DNA reads as TGTGCCAGCAGCTTGGACCGACAGGGAAGGGACTATGGCTACACCTTC. Amino acid sequence: CASSLDRQGRDYGYTF.

As concerns this clone: Other nucleotide sequences in the sample specify the same CDR3. This CDR3 is CASSPLLQGNEQFF. CDR3 nucleotides: TGTGCCAGCAGCCCCCTTTTACAGGGCAATGAGCAGTTCTTC. The chain employs TRBV27 and TRBJ2-1; D might be TRBD1 (6 bases). Germline CDR1 and CDR2: MNHEY and SMNVEV (reference sequence). Deletions cut 6 bases from V and 6 bases from J, with 15 bases between. This CDR3 is built from 14 residues.

The chain joins TRBV28 to TRBJ1-1, with unresolved D. CDR1 is MDHEN, CDR2 SYDVKM, per germline. The CDR3 sequence is 15 residues long. The ends were cut back, 3 bases at V and 0 bases at J, with 11 bases in the middle. DNA of the CDR3: TGTGCCAGCAGTTTTGTGAGGGATATGAACACTGAAGCTTTCTTT. Its protein product is CASSFVRDMNTEAFF.

The chain links TRBV7-9 to TRBJ1-2, with 7 nucleotides matching TRBD1. The length of the CDR3 is 12 residues. Germline assignment: CDR1 SEHNR and CDR2 FQNEAQ (reference sequence). J gave up 7 bases and V 2 bases, and 1 base lay outside the gene matches. CDR3 residues: CASSLRDSGYTF. CDR3 sequence (DNA): TGTGCCAGCAGCTTACGGGACAGTGGCTACACCTTC. The full variable domain, with the rest looked up from reference TRBV7-9 and TRBJ1-2, is DTGVSQNPRHKITKRGQNVTFRCDPISEHNRLYWYRQTLGQGPEFLTYFQNEAQLEKSRLLSDRFSAERPKGSFSTLEIQRTEQGDSAMYLCASSLRDSGYTFGSGTRLTVV.

Here the CDR3 reads CASSLGTSGRNEQFF. The CDR3 DNA is TGTGCCAGCAGTTTGGGAACTAGCGGGCGGAATGAGCAGTTCTTC. The chain carries TRBV28 and TRBJ2-1, with 9 positions matching TRBD2. Looked up from germline, CDR1 is MDHEN and CDR2 is SYDVKM. This CDR3 has 15 residues. Trimming removed 3 bases from V and 7 bases from J; junction bases left unmatched: 7.